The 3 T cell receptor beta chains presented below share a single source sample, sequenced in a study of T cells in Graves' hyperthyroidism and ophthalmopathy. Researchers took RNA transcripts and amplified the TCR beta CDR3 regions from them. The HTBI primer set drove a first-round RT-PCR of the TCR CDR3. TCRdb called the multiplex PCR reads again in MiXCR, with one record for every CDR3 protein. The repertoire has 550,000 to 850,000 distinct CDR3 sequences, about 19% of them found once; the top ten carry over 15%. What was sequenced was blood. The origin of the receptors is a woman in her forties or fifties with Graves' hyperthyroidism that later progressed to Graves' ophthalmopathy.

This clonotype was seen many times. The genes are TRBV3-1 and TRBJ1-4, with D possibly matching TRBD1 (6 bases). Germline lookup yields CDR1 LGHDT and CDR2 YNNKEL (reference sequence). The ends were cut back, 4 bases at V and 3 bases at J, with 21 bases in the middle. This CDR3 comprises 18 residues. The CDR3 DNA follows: TGTGCCAGCAGCCCATACTCAGGGGCAGCCAAGCCTAATGAAAAACTGTTTTTT. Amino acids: CASSPYSGAAKPNEKLFF.

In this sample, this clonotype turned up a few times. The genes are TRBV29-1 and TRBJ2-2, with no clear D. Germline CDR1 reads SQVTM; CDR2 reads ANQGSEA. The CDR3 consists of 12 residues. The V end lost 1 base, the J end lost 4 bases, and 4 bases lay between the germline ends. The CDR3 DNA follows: TGCAGCGTTGAAGGAGGCACCGGGGAGCTGTTTTTT. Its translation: CSVEGGTGELFF.

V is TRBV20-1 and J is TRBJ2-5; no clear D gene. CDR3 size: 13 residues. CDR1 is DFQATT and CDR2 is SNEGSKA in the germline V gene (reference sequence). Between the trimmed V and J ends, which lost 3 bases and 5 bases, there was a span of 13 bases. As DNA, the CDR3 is TGCAGTGCTAGCGGAAAGCCCAGGGAGACCCAGTACTTC. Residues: CSASGKPRETQYF.